The rows below give T cell receptor beta chains drawn from one sample of a study of T-cell reconstitution after alpha-beta-depleted transplantation in children. TCRdb passed the PCR reads through MiXCR, listing each CDR3 protein once. The sample records 170,000 or so distinct CDR3 sequences, approximately 7% being singletons. Sample: PBMCs from the stem cell graft donor, taken from the stem cell graft. These receptors were collected from a human donor who donated a stem cell graft to a child with Wiskott-Aldrich syndrome. The CDR3 runs from the conserved cysteine through the conserved F or W. Fields, in order: CDR3 length, V gene, D gene, clone size, J gene, CDR3 protein, CDR3 DNA. A D gene is named only where the DNA matches it firmly. Not all rows give a size; the values are once, few, many and, for expanded clones, a class.

>14|TRBV12-3/TRBV12-4|TRBD2|many|TRBJ2-1
CASSRGTSVNEQFF
TGTGCCAGCAGTAGAGGGACTAGCGTCAATGAGCAGTTCTTC
>14|TRBV28|.|many|TRBJ1-4
CASRTSGTTGLLFF
TGTGCCAGCAGGACGTCCGGGACAACCGGGCTACTGTTTTTT
>13|TRBV5-1|.|.|TRBJ1-1
CASSRKGEAEAFF
TGCGCCAGCAGCCGTAAAGGGGAGGCTGAAGCTTTCTTT
>13|TRBV7-9|.|many|TRBJ1-2
CASSSDTNYGYTF
TGTGCCAGCAGCTCCGACACGAACTATGGCTACACCTTC
>14|TRBV7-2|.|.|TRBJ2-1
CASSPTHTYNEQFF
TGTGCCAGCAGCCCCACCCACACGTACAATGAGCAGTTCTTC
>15|TRBV19|.|few|TRBJ2-3
CASSIVRLRDDTQYF
TGTGCCAGTAGTATAGTAAGACTCCGGGATGATACGCAGTATTTT
>15|TRBV5-1|.|many|TRBJ1-2
CASSLATARGGGYTF
TGCGCCAGCAGCTTGGCTACAGCCCGGGGGGGAGGCTACACCTTC
>24|TRBV14|.|many|TRBJ2-4
CASSPRKTGFVVISGLRPGDIQYF
TGTGCCAGCAGCCCACGAAAAACAGGGTTCGTAGTGATTAGCGGATTACGGCCTGGCGACATTCAGTACTTC
>15|TRBV4-2|.|many|TRBJ1-1
CASSHAQGLNTEAFF
TGTGCCAGCAGCCACGCACAGGGCTTGAACACTGAAGCTTTCTTT
>13|TRBV18|TRBD1|many|TRBJ2-2
CASSTGVTGELFF
TGTGCCAGCTCAACAGGGGTAACCGGGGAGCTGTTTTTT
>14|TRBV20-1|.|many|TRBJ2-7
CSASTTARDYEQYF
TGCAGTGCTAGTACAACCGCACGGGACTACGAGCAGTACTTC
>15|TRBV5-1|.|many|TRBJ1-4
CASRPQGMANEKLFF
TGCGCCAGCAGGCCTCAGGGGATGGCTAATGAAAAACTGTTTTTT
>13|TRBV7-9|.|.|TRBJ2-7
CASSLSASYEQYF
TGTGCCAGCAGCTTATCAGCGTCCTACGAGCAGTACTTC
>16|TRBV6-1|.|many|TRBJ1-1
CASNPWAETMNTEAFF
TGTGCCAGCAACCCGTGGGCAGAGACCATGAACACTGAAGCTTTCTTT
>17|TRBV7-6|TRBD1|.|TRBJ2-3
CASSSSGTALSTDTQYF
TGTGCCAGCAGCTCCTCCGGGACAGCCCTTAGCACAGATACGCAGTATTTT
>14|TRBV10-3|TRBD2|many|TRBJ2-7
CAISENSGGYEQYF
TGTGCCATCAGTGAAAATAGCGGGGGGTACGAGCAGTACTTC
>16|TRBV3-1|TRBD1|.|TRBJ2-1
CASRGQGDISYNEQFF
TGTGCCAGCAGAGGACAGGGTGATATCTCCTACAATGAGCAGTTCTTC
>17|TRBV5-5|TRBD1|many|TRBJ2-7
CASSLRGTGRFLYEQYF
TGTGCCAGCAGCTTGAGAGGGACAGGGAGGTTCTTGTACGAGCAGTACTTC
>14|TRBV12-3/TRBV12-4|.|many|TRBJ1-1
CASSFLRANTEAFF
TGTGCCAGCAGTTTTCTCAGAGCGAACACTGAAGCTTTCTTT
>13|TRBV10-3|.|.|TRBJ1-5
CAISSDWNQPQHF
TGTGCCATCAGTTCTGACTGGAATCAGCCCCAGCATTTT
>12|TRBV9|TRBD1|.|TRBJ1-2
CATFDREYGYTF
TGTGCCACTTTCGACAGGGAGTATGGCTACACCTTC
>14|TRBV7-8|.|many|TRBJ1-2
CASSSPGANYGYTF
TGTGCCAGCAGTTCCCCAGGGGCTAACTATGGCTACACCTTC